The rows below give T cell receptor beta chains drawn from one sample of a study. TCRdb independently ran MiXCR on the 5' RACE reads; one entry per CDR3 protein. This table holds about 60,000 distinct CDR3 sequences, just under 30% found once. Sequenced material: tumor-infiltrating naive CD4+ T cells sorted from the breast tumor. The receptors stem from a female donor with breast cancer. Each CDR3 is given with its conserved first and last residue. The D gene is left open where the match is weak. Only part of the rows carry a size: once, few, many, or a class if the clone is expanded.

J gene	V gene	clone size	D gene	CDR3 DNA	CDR3 protein
TRBJ2-7	TRBV5-1	few	-	TGCGCCAGCAGCTCCTGGACGGATTCCTACGAGCAGTACTTC	CASSSWTDSYEQYF
TRBJ2-7	TRBV6-6	many	-	TGTGCCAGCAGCCCAGACTACGAGCAGTACTTC	CASSPDYEQYF
TRBJ2-7	TRBV9	many	-	TGTGCCAGCAGTTACCTCCCGGGTGGGGGCGAGCAGTACTTC	CASSYLPGGGEQYF
TRBJ2-6	TRBV11-1	-	TRBD1	TGTGCCAGCAGGGGGACAGGGTACACTCCTGGGGCCAACGTCCTGACTTTC	CASRGTGYTPGANVLTF
TRBJ1-3	TRBV15	many	-	TGTGCCACCAGCAGAGATCGCACACCTGGAAACACCATATATTTT	CATSRDRTPGNTIYF
TRBJ2-3	TRBV7-9	-	-	TGTGCCAGCAGCTGGAGGGTTACAGATACGCAGTATTTT	CASSWRVTDTQYF
TRBJ1-6	TRBV7-2	-	TRBD1	TGTGCCAGCAGCTTAGGGACAGGGAGCTCACCCCTCCACTTT	CASSLGTGSSPLHF
TRBJ1-1	TRBV20-1	few	TRBD1	TGCAGTGCTAGTACAGGGGGCGAGTATGAAGCTTTCTTT	CSASTGGEYEAFF
TRBJ2-7	TRBV12-3/TRBV12-4	-	-	TGTGCCAGCAGTTTTCCGACTGGCTACGAGCAGTACTTC	CASSFPTGYEQYF
TRBJ2-2	TRBV6-5	once	-	TGCGCCAGCACCTCGACAGTTAACACCGGGGAGCTGTTTTTT	CASTSTVNTGELFF
TRBJ2-2	TRBV4-1	-	TRBD2	TGCGCCAGCAGCCCGGGACTAGCGTCCGGGGAGCTGTTTTTT	CASSPGLASGELFF
TRBJ1-6	TRBV5-5	few	-	TGTGCCAGCAGCCCTAGTGGCGGATATAATTCACCCCTCCACTTT	CASSPSGGYNSPLHF
TRBJ2-2	TRBV5-1	-	TRBD2	TGCGCCAGCAGCTTGCCGCTTGGGACTAGAGAAAACACCGGGGAGCTGTTTTTT	CASSLPLGTRENTGELFF
TRBJ1-1	TRBV7-9	few	TRBD1	TGTGCCAGCAGCTTAGGGACAGGGGGTTTGAACACTGAAGCTTTCTTT	CASSLGTGGLNTEAFF
TRBJ2-7	TRBV29-1	-	-	TGCAGCGTTGAAACTGCGTCCCTCTCCCACGAGCAGTACTTC	CSVETASLSHEQYF